The clone carrying this TCR beta chain was seen a single time. As yet, its antigen is unknown. Deep-level assay runs were performed. Per the authors' pipeline: For the immunoSEQ data, sequences were junction-only without quality scores, so filtering differed. Sequenced by immunoSEQ multiplex PCR; TCRdb stores in-frame clones only, minus some. V and J calls plus clone size are reproduced from that table; the DNA served to infer D and trimming. The sample consists of hundreds of thousands of clones, approximately 95% of them appearing once. The data were taken from a study of shared clonotypes between healthy human individuals. Broader study findings: Sampling involved blood alone; tissue repertoires likely differ. Larger estimated richness was generally recorded for naive subsets relative to memory subsets.

From germline, CDR1 is MGHDK and CDR2 SYGVNS. CDR3 size: 12 residues. Naive CD8 cells lacked CD45RO, underwent positive selection for CCR7 and left out terminally differentiated effector memory CD45RA+ cells. This sequence joins TRBV25-1 and TRBJ1-1, with TRBD1 as a possible D gene (6 bases). The TCR sequence derives from a woman aged 25-40 years in good health. The sample was naive CD8+ T cells sorted from blood. The CDR3 DNA sequence: TGTGGCGACAGGTCCCTGAACACTGAAGCTTTCTTT. Its translation is CGDRSLNTEAFF.